This T cell receptor (beta chain) was found in a study of technical replicates of blood from a handful of donors. The CDR3 length is 13 residues. Profiled with immunoSEQ multiplex PCR; TCRdb holds only in-frame clones, not every one. The table has about 79,000 clones, more than 85% seen once; the top ten hold about 0.4%. This TCR derives from a human donor in good health. Some clones in this sample may be carry-over from other donors' samples. The sequenced sample consisted of T cells isolated from PBMCs. The rearrangement uses TRBV12-2 and TRBJ2-7; TRBD1, the D gene given by the table, was not confirmed from the DNA. TRBV12-2 is designated a pseudogene. The CDR3 is CASRLSTGDEQYF. The DNA of the CDR3 is TGTGCAAGTCGCTTGTCGACAGGGGACGAGCAGTACTTC.